This T cell receptor (beta chain) was sequenced for a study of shared clonotypes between healthy human individuals. The protocol was immunoSEQ multiplex PCR, while the TCRdb copy is restricted to in-frame clones and leaves out a portion. The data hold about 2.3 million clones, with just over 90% observed a single time. The study enrolled healthy HIV-negative adults without recent acute infections or vaccinations as donors. Naive CD4+ cells were CD45RA-selected; the remaining cells were memory. This clone was counted once. Looked up from germline, CDR1 is MNHEY and CDR2 is SVGAGI. This CDR3 is 13 amino acids long. Trimming removed 6 bases from V and 2 bases from J, with 10 bases in between.

The V call is TRBV6-5, the J call TRBJ2-5; no clear D. This sequence originates from a man between 18 and 29 years old in good health. Some clones in this sample may be carry-over from other donors' samples. The sequenced sample consisted of naive CD4+ T cells from PBMCs. Indicated subset: CD45RA+ positively selected. CDR3 nucleotides: TGTGCCAGCAGCCAGTGGAATCAAGAGACCCAGTACTTC. Its protein product is CASSQWNQETQYF.